This T cell receptor (beta chain) was sequenced for a study of T cell changes during pregnancy in multiple sclerosis. Clones were sequenced by immunoSEQ multiplex PCR, and TCRdb holds only the in-frame ones, with some missing. The sample holds roughly 80,000 clones, 93% seen once. CDR1 SGHTA and CDR2 FQGNSA come from the germline V gene. CDR3 size: 14 residues. The J segment lost 8 bases and the V segment lost 1 base, leaving 6 bases of the junction unmatched. This chain uses TRBV7-2 with TRBJ1-1; 8 positions agree with TRBD1. The specimen comprised peripheral blood, sampled in the second trimester of pregnancy. The receptor was isolated from a female donor with multiple sclerosis, enrolled in a pregnancy study. Here the CDR3 reads CASSLVTGEVEAFF. CDR3 nucleotide sequence: TGTGCCAGCAGCTTAGTGACAGGGGAGGTGGAAGCTTTCTTT.